The TCR beta chain under discussion was sequenced for a study of blood T cell repertoires in COVID-19. For the study at large: The samples span acute and convalescent COVID-19 from the United States, Italy and Spain. Sources were T cells, B-cell-depleted T cells, or PBMCs; the material itself was cDNA or gDNA.

CDR1 is SGHVS, CDR2 FNYEAQ, per germline. Trimming at V came to 5 bases and at J to 2 bases, leaving 14 bases not matched to a gene. This CDR3 comprises 17 residues. Under the authors' procedure: Researchers report that nucleated cell counts were estimated from reference gene primer amplification. Using immunoSEQ multiplex PCR, the repertoire was profiled, and TCRdb retains in-frame clones only, with some absent. From that table come the V and J calls and clone size; the DNA was used to work out D and trimming. This sample yields around 190,000 clones, of which about 84% are seen a single time; about 6.4% belongs to the top ten.

The V call is TRBV7-6, the J call TRBJ2-5, with TRBD2 matching 7 bases. The sample consisted of peripheral blood. The TCR originated in a human donor in a cohort sampled during active COVID-19. The CDR3 region is CASSPGELRAGQETQYF. As DNA, the CDR3 is TGTGCCAGCAGCCCGGGGGAATTAAGAGCGGGGCAAGAGACCCAGTACTTC.